The clone carrying this T cell receptor beta chain was recorded many times. The antigen remains unidentified. This entry comes from a study of T cell repertoires in cytomegalovirus infection. With 3 bases removed from V and 2 bases from J, the gap between germline ends came to 11 bases. The CDR3 runs to 15 residues. CDR1 is SEHNR and CDR2 is FQNEAQ in the germline V gene (reference sequence). Study-wide findings and caveats: Identification of carriers of CMV plus the relevant HLA was performed using cumulative public TCR beta family frequency. The study found HLA-C-restricted CMV-specific TCR beta clonotypes dominating the ex vivo response.

MiXCR, run by TCRdb on the reads, gives a single entry per CDR3 protein. The sample records under 850,000 distinct CDR3 sequences, 35% to 45% being singletons. The rearrangement links TRBV7-9 to TRBJ1-3; no clear D. This TCR derives from a human donor in good health (CMV status not recorded). Some clones in this sample may be carry-over from other donors' samples. The sample consisted of PBMCs. The CDR3 reads CASSFPETTGNTIYF. Written as DNA, the CDR3 is TGTGCCAGCAGCTTTCCGGAGACAACTGGAAACACCATATATTTT.